Included here is one T cell receptor (beta chain) sequence, with context. Its antigen is not known. This entry belongs to a study of cytomegalovirus exposure and HLA in healthy donors. The PCR was carried out with 60 Vbeta primers and 13 Jbeta primers. Here immunoSEQ multiplex PCR was the method, and the copy in TCRdb shows in-frame clones only, minus some. The data hold 150,000 to 250,000 clones, with approximately 78% observed a single time. Study conclusions and caveats: Associated with cytomegalovirus, according to the listing, were 164 TCR beta chains. Analysis was carried out at a later point, and it linked a missense DCLRE1C variant to TCR beta V- and J-gene trimming.

J lost 3 bases, V lost 2 bases, and 5 bases had no gene match. Germline V gene sequence: CDR1 MNHEY, CDR2 SMNVEV (reference sequence). The CDR3 contains 17 residues. Sequenced: PBMCs. The receptor was isolated from a woman between 50 and 59 years old in good health and CMV-seropositive. The genes are TRBV27 and TRBJ2-3, with 13 bases identical to TRBD2. CDR3 in amino acids: CASSLRTSGGRTDTQYF. CDR3 DNA sequence: TGTGCCAGCAGTTTAAGGACTAGCGGGGGACGGACAGATACGCAGTATTTT.